These 32 T cell receptor beta chains share one sample of origin, sequenced in a study of identical twins. In TCRdb, the 5' RACE reads were re-called with MiXCR into one record per CDR3 protein. The repertoire consists of around 490,000 distinct CDR3 sequences, with 13% to 15% occurring once and the leading ten covering approximately 1%. The sample was also reused in another study, on yellow fever vaccine responses in identical twins.

Material for sequencing was CD4+ T cells sorted from blood. Source of these receptors: a woman aged 18-29 years in good health.

V is TRBV5-6 and J is TRBJ2-1; the match to TRBD2 covers 10 bases. The CDR3 is 16 amino acids. After removal of 4 bases from V and 4 bases from J, the junction contained 8 bases not matched to a gene. Germline CDR1 reads SGHDT; CDR2 reads YYEEEE. Here the CDR3 reads CASSLLAGVYYNEQFF. The CDR3 nucleotides read TGTGCCAGCAGCCTGCTAGCGGGAGTTTATTACAATGAGCAGTTCTTC.

The chain is built from TRBV7-3 and TRBJ2-1, with 8 positions matching TRBD2. J gave up 2 bases and V 6 bases, and 3 bases lay outside the gene matches. Germline V gene lookup returns CDR1 SGHTA and CDR2 FQGTGA. The CDR3 is made up of 14 amino acids. DNA of the CDR3: TGTGCCAGCAGGAGCGGGGGACCCTACAATGAGCAGTTCTTC. Amino acids: CASRSGGPYNEQFF.

This clonotype has more than one count but fewer than ten. The gene calls are TRBV7-2 and TRBJ2-2, with D possibly matching TRBD1 (6 bases). The ends were cut back, 4 bases at V and 6 bases at J, with 15 bases in the middle. The CDR3 covers 15 residues. Per germline, CDR1 SGHTA and CDR2 FQGNSA. The CDR3 nucleotides are TGTGCCAGCAGCTGGGGGCCCGGCGGCGCCGGGGAGCTGTTTTTT. Its protein product is CASSWGPGGAGELFF.

This clonotype was counted many times. The chain links TRBV6-1 to TRBJ1-1; 7 bases fit TRBD1. CDR1 is MNHNS, CDR2 SASEGT, per germline. Unmatched junction bases numbered 4, after V lost 5 bases and J lost 4 bases. The CDR3 spans 13 residues. The CDR3 reads CASSTSGGTEAFF. The CDR3 coding sequence is TGTGCCAGCAGTACATCAGGGGGCACTGAAGCTTTCTTT.

This clonotype was picked up a small number of times. One end of the junction varies from germline; a read error may be responsible. V is TRBV15 and J is TRBJ1-5, with 8 bases that match TRBD1. Germline assignment: CDR1 LNHNV and CDR2 YYDKDF (reference sequence). The CDR3 contains 17 residues. The CDR3 DNA follows: TGTGCCGCCAGCAGAGTACTACAGGGGGGTAGCAATCAGCCCCAGCATTTT. Protein sequence: CAASRVLQGGSNQPQHF.

The sample holds many counts of this clonotype. V usage is TRBV21-1 and J usage is TRBJ2-3; the table's D gene call, TRBD2, was not cross checked with the DNA. TRBV21-1 is a known pseudogene. The CDR3 covers 16 residues. CDR3 residues: CAIPTSGFWGTDTQYF. The CDR3 DNA is TGTGCCATACCTACTAGCGGGTTTTGGGGGACAGATACGCAGTATTTT.

This clonotype has only a few counts. The rearrangement links TRBV7-9 to TRBJ2-7; TRBD1 matches 9 bases. V was clipped by 4 bases and J by 11 bases; unmatched bases: 6. Per germline, CDR1 SEHNR and CDR2 FQNEAQ (reference sequence). CDR3 length: 12 residues. This CDR3 is CASSSGQGPEYF. The CDR3, as DNA: TGTGCCAGCAGCTCGGGACAGGGTCCGGAGTACTTC.

The chain recombines TRBV20-1 with TRBJ2-1, with 9 bases lining up with TRBD2. The CDR3 consists of 15 residues. V gave up 0 bases and J gave up 9 bases; unmatched junction bases: 9. Germline values: CDR1 DFQATT, CDR2 SNEGSKA (reference sequence). The CDR3 protein is CSARDAQRGAPEQFF. The CDR3 region has the DNA TGCAGTGCTAGAGATGCCCAGCGGGGGGCTCCTGAGCAGTTCTTC.

This clonotype was observed many times. The J gene is TRBJ2-5, the V gene TRBV28; 7 bases are a match to TRBD2. CDR3 length: 14 amino acids. The germline gives CDR1 MDHEN, CDR2 SYDVKM. V was clipped by 3 bases and J by 4 bases; unmatched bases: 5. The CDR3 region has the DNA TGTGCCAGCAGTTTCCCAGGGAGGGGAGAGACCCAGTACTTC. This translates into CASSFPGRGETQYF.

This clonotype was picked up a small number of times. The chain employs TRBV6-1 and TRBJ2-7; the D gene is possibly TRBD2 (7 bases). Germline values: CDR1 MNHNS, CDR2 SASEGT. V shed 5 bases and J shed 3 bases, with 14 bases lying between them. The CDR3 extends over 14 amino acids. The CDR3, as DNA: TGTGCCAGCAGTACCTCAGGGGAGGGCTACGAGCAGTACTTC. This codes for CASSTSGEGYEQYF.

The chain couples TRBV7-6 to TRBJ2-3; D is perhaps TRBD2 (6 bases). CDR3 length equals 15 residues. Deletions cut 0 bases from V and 2 bases from J, with 9 bases between. Germline lookup yields CDR1 SGHVS and CDR2 FNYEAQ. CDR3 nucleotides: TGTGCCAGCAGCTTAGCTAGCGGAAACACAGATACGCAGTATTTT. It codes for CASSLASGNTDTQYF.

This clonotype was detected only a few times. The chain employs TRBV11-1 and TRBJ2-3; TRBD2 matches at 11 bases. J gave up 5 bases and V 4 bases, and 14 bases lay outside the gene matches. Germline V gives CDR1 SGHAT, CDR2 FQDESV (reference sequence). This CDR3 spans 18 amino acids. CDR3: CASSSGVSASGRIDTQYF. DNA of the CDR3: TGTGCCAGCAGCTCCGGAGTCTCAGCTAGCGGGAGGATAGATACGCAGTATTTT.

J is TRBJ2-5 and V is TRBV7-8; D uncertain. The CDR3 spans 14 residues. V was clipped by 1 base and J by 3 bases, with 9 bases between them. Germline V gene sequence: CDR1 SGHVS, CDR2 FQNEAQ. DNA for the CDR3: TGTGCCAGCAGCTTAGGGGGTCGGGAAGAGACCCAGTACTTC. It encodes CASSLGGREETQYF.

A few counts support this clonotype. The chain recombines TRBV29-1 with TRBJ2-7; D unclear. The CDR3 is 11 amino acids. CDR1 SQVTM and CDR2 ANQGSEA come from the germline V gene. Trimming pared 2 bases from V and 3 bases from J, leaving 5 bases between. The CDR3 reads CSVEKNYEQYF. For the CDR3, the DNA is TGCAGCGTTGAAAAGAACTACGAGCAGTACTTC.

This clonotype appeared a few times. The rearrangement uses TRBV3-1 and TRBJ2-2, with D possibly TRBD2 on 5 matching bases. Germline V gene lookup returns CDR1 LGHDT and CDR2 YNNKEL (reference sequence). V gave up 3 bases and J gave up 5 bases, with 16 bases separating them. The CDR3 is made up of 16 amino acids. CDR3 in amino acids: CASSHHRPSGTGELFF. CDR3 sequence (DNA): TGTGCCAGCAGCCACCACCGACCCTCGGGGACCGGGGAGCTGTTTTTT.

This clonotype has just a few counts. CDR3 sequence (DNA): TGTGCTAGTGCCTTGGTCGCGGTGGGACAGTACGAGCAGTACTTC. This sequence encodes CASALVAVGQYEQYF. The rearrangement uses TRBV12-5 and TRBJ2-7; TRBD1 agrees at 7 bases. V trimming: 7 bases; J trimming: 4 bases; junction bases outside the gene matches: 13. CDR1 and CDR2 from the germline V gene are LGHNT and FRNRAP. This CDR3 region has 15 residues.

This clonotype was detected a few times. The genes are TRBV12-5 and TRBJ1-6; 7 bases are shared with TRBD1. J gave up 10 bases and V 3 bases, and 3 bases lay outside the gene matches. CDR1 is LGHNT and CDR2 is FRNRAP in the germline V gene. The CDR3 length is 13 residues. Here the CDR3 DNA reads TGTGCTAGTGGTTTAGGGGGCACGTCACCCCTCCACTTT. As protein: CASGLGGTSPLHF.

There are a few counts of this clonotype. CDR3 amino acids: CASSRAGQGVAEAFF. The CDR3 nucleotides read TGCGCCAGCAGCCGCGCGGGACAGGGGGTTGCTGAAGCTTTCTTT. J is TRBJ1-1 and V is TRBV5-1; 11 nucleotides match TRBD1. V lost 4 bases, J lost 6 bases, and 8 bases stayed unmatched. CDR3 length: 15 amino acids. From germline, CDR1 is SGHRS and CDR2 YFSETQ.

A few counts support this clonotype. The V call is TRBV7-6, the J call TRBJ2-2; 14 nucleotides align to TRBD2. V lost 4 bases and J lost 4; bases outside the gene matches: 5. Germline CDR1 reads SGHVS; CDR2 reads FNYEAQ. The CDR3 length is 17 residues. This CDR3 is CASSSGLAGGPTGELFF. CDR3 DNA: TGTGCCAGCAGCTCAGGACTAGCGGGGGGACCCACCGGGGAGCTGTTTTTT.

In its sample, this clonotype was seen a few times. This chain links TRBV7-9 with TRBJ2-1; perhaps TRBD1 as D (6 bases). CDR1 and CDR2 from the germline V gene are SEHNR and FQNEAQ (reference sequence). This CDR3 region has 14 residues. Trimming shortened V by 2 bases and J by 6 bases, and 11 bases separated the two germline ends. The CDR3 spells CASSLSGVGNEQFF. The CDR3 bases are TGTGCCAGCAGCTTATCAGGGGTCGGCAATGAGCAGTTCTTC.

This clonotype appeared many times. The chain is built from TRBV5-1 and TRBJ2-1; 8 bases line up with TRBD2. V shed 2 bases, J shed 5 bases, and the junction held 3 bases outside the gene matches. The germline CDR1 and CDR2 sequences are SGHRS and YFSETQ. CDR3 length: 14 amino acids. CDR3 DNA: TGCGCCAGCAGCTTAACGGGGGGGGACAATGAGCAGTTCTTC. This codes for CASSLTGGDNEQFF.

The chain uses TRBV20-1 and TRBJ2-5; 12 bases are a match to TRBD2. Per germline, CDR1 DFQATT and CDR2 SNEGSKA (reference sequence). The CDR3 has 16 amino acids. J lost 1 base, V lost 5 bases, and 8 bases had no gene match. CDR3 sequence reads: CSAPRLAGAFQETQYF. The CDR3 coding sequence is TGCAGTGCTCCCAGACTAGCGGGGGCCTTCCAAGAGACCCAGTACTTC.

This clonotype was observed a few times. This sequence joins TRBV2 and TRBJ2-7; TRBD1 matches at 7 bases. V shed 6 bases and J 11 bases; nucleotides not matched to a gene: 19. The germline V gene encodes CDR1 SNHLY and CDR2 FYNNEI. The CDR3 is 15 residues long. CDR3 DNA sequence: TGTGCCAGCAGGCTGACCGGGACAGCTAGCTTCGTTGAGTACTTC. Amino acids: CASRLTGTASFVEYF. Full variable domain (outside the CDR3, taken from reference TRBV2 and TRBJ2-7): EPEVTQTPSHQVTQMGQEVILRCVPISNHLYFYWYRQILGQKVEFLVSFYNNEISEKSEIFDDQFSVERPDGSNFTLKIRSTKLEDSAMYFCASRLTGTASFVEYFGPGTRLTVT.

This clonotype has ten or more counts. The chain employs TRBV10-2 and TRBJ2-3, with 9 bases fitting TRBD2. Trimming at V came to 6 bases and at J to 7 bases, leaving 14 bases not matched to a gene. The CDR3 totals 16 residues. The germline V gene has CDR1 WSHSY and CDR2 SAAADI. CDR3 region: CASRDIAGVFRNTQYF. The CDR3 bases are TGCGCCAGCAGAGACATAGCGGGAGTCTTTCGAAATACGCAGTATTTT.

There are a few counts of this clonotype. The V gene is TRBV7-2, the J gene TRBJ1-2; D is unclear. CDR3 length: 14 amino acids. The V and J ends lost 5 bases and 8 bases respectively, with 18 bases between them. CDR1 SGHTA and CDR2 FQGNSA come from the germline V gene. CDR3 DNA: TGTGCCAGCAGCCCGAGCCTTGGCGGGAGGGGCTACACCTTC. It translates to CASSPSLGGRGYTF.

This clonotype turned up a few times. The CDR3 bases are TGTGCCATCAGTGGTCAGGGGTACAATGAGCAGTTCTTC. This gives the protein CAISGQGYNEQFF. The J gene is TRBJ2-1, the V gene TRBV10-3; perhaps TRBD1 as D (6 bases). Trimming took off 4 bases at V and 4 bases at J, with 8 bases between the two ends. The CDR3 is made up of 13 amino acids. Per the germline V gene, CDR1 is ENHRY and CDR2 is SYGVKD.

This clonotype was picked up a small number of times. The V gene is TRBV20-1, the J gene TRBJ2-1, with TRBD2 matching 16 bases. This CDR3 is built from 19 residues. Germline V gene data show CDR1 as DFQATT and CDR2 as SNEGSKA (reference sequence). The trim removed 3 bases at V and 0 bases at J, leaving 8 bases unmatched. The DNA for the CDR3 is TGCAGTGCTAGCCGGTCGGGACTAGCGGGAGGGAGCTCCTACAATGAGCAGTTCTTC. This sequence encodes CSASRSGLAGGSSYNEQFF.

The J gene is TRBJ2-6, the V gene TRBV2, with D perhaps TRBD2 (7 bases). This CDR3 has 17 residues. Per the germline V gene, CDR1 is SNHLY and CDR2 is FYNNEI. Between the trimmed V and J ends, which lost 6 bases and 4 bases, there was a span of 19 bases. The CDR3 nucleotides read TGTGCCAGCAGCGTCTTGACGGGGGGCTCAGGGGCCAACGTCCTGACTTTC. Its protein is CASSVLTGGSGANVLTF.

This clonotype has just a few counts. One junction end disagrees with the germline gene, perhaps due to a read error. J is TRBJ2-1 and V is TRBV5-1; 9 nucleotides align to TRBD2. The CDR3 totals 17 residues. Germline V gene sequence: CDR1 SGHRS, CDR2 YFSETQ. CDR3 bases: TGCGCCAGCAGCTTGTACAAAGCGGGGGGCTCCAACAATGAGCAGTTCTTC. This sequence encodes CASSLYKAGGSNNEQFF.

The rearrangement joins TRBV15 to TRBJ2-7, with a tentative D call TRBD2 (5 bases). This CDR3 comprises 15 residues. In germline, CDR1 is LNHNV, CDR2 YYDKDF (reference sequence). V lost 0 bases and J 1 base, leaving 10 bases between the germline ends. The CDR3 nucleotides are TGTGCCACCAGCAGAGAGATTGGAGGTTCCTACGAGCAGTACTTC. Translation: CATSREIGGSYEQYF.

The V gene is TRBV12-3 or TRBV12-4, the J gene TRBJ2-2; D ambiguous. Trimming took 1 base from V and 7 from J, leaving 10 bases between them. CDR3 length: 14 amino acids. CDR3: CASSLVPSGGELFF. DNA for the CDR3: TGTGCCAGCAGTTTAGTACCCTCCGGCGGGGAGCTGTTTTTT.

This clonotype was seen more than once but under ten times. The V and J genes are TRBV3-1 and TRBJ2-2; D gene ambiguous. Trimming pared 3 bases from V and 9 bases from J, leaving 11 bases between. The CDR3 totals 13 residues. Germline CDR1 reads LGHDT; CDR2 reads YNNKEL (reference sequence). The CDR3 DNA sequence: TGTGCCAGCAGCCAGGGTAGGATCTGGGAGCTGTTTTTT. Amino acids: CASSQGRIWELFF.